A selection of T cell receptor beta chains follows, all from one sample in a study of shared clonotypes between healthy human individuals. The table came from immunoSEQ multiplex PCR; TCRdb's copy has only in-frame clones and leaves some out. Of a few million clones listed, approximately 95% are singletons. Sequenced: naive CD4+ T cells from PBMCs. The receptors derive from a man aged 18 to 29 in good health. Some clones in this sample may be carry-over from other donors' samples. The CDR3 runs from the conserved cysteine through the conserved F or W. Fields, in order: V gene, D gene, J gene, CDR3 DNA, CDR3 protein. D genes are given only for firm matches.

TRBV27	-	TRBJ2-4	TGTGCCAGCAGTGTGTCAGGGGTTCTAGCCAAAAACATTCAGTACTTC	CASSVSGVLAKNIQYF
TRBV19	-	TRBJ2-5	TGTGCCAGTAGTATTACCCCGGACAGAAAAGAGACCCAGTACTTC	CASSITPDRKETQYF
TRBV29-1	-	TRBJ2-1	TGCAGCGTTGAAGATCGGAGGGGTCGTAGCTCCTACAATGAGCAGTTCTTC	CSVEDRRGRSSYNEQFF
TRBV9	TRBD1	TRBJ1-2	TGTGCCAGCAGCGCCTTACAGGGGGCTAGGGGCTACACCTTC	CASSALQGARGYTF
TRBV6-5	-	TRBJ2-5	TGTGCCAGCAGTCTCAGGGTTGGGGAGACCCAGTACTTC	CASSLRVGETQYF
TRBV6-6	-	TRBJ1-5	TGTGCCAGCAGTTATAGAGGGGGTAATCAGCCCCAGCATTTT	CASSYRGGNQPQHF
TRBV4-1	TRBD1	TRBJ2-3	TGCGCCAGCGGGGGGGACAGGGCTTTAACGCAGTATTTT	CASGGDRALTQYF
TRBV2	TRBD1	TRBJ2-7	TGTGCCAGCAGTGAGGGACAGTCGCTAAGGGACGAGCAGTACTTC	CASSEGQSLRDEQYF
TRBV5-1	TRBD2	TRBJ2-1	TGCGCCAGCACCCCTGGGACTAGCGGCTACAATGAGCAGTTCTTC	CASTPGTSGYNEQFF
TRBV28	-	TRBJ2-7	TGTGCCAGCAGTTTAGTAGGGACATTCTTTTTATTC	CASSLVGTFFLF
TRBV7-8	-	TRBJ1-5	TGTGCCAGCAGCGCGATGGTGCCCCCCAATCAGCCCCAGCATTTT	CASSAMVPPNQPQHF
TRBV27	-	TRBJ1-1	TGTGCCAGCAGTTCCCATCAGGGAGGGGACACTGAAGCTTTCTTT	CASSSHQGGDTEAFF
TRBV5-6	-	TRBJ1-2	TGTGCCAGCAGCTTGGGGCGGCGAACTGGCTACACCTTC	CASSLGRRTGYTF
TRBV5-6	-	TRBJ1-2	TGTGCCAGCAGCTTGGCCATCAGGGATCGTGGCTACACCTTC	CASSLAIRDRGYTF
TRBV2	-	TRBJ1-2	TGTGCCAGCAGTCAACAGCTCCGGAACTATGGCTACACCTTC	CASSQQLRNYGYTF
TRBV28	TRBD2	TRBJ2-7	TGTGCCAGCAGGGGGACTAGCGGGACAGACGAGCAGTACTTC	CASRGTSGTDEQYF
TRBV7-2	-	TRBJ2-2	TGTGCCAGCAGCACCCTCCGCCACGGGGAGCTGTTTTTT	CASSTLRHGELFF